This T cell receptor (beta chain) was captured in a study of neurological immune-mediated disorders. Time point defined: longitudinal time-point 2. Unsorted libraries were prepared from 2 million PBMCs that had been stored at -80 C. By 5'RACE with 10-nucleotide random UMIs, the cDNA was made. MiXCR was run by TCRdb on the 5' RACE reads, yielding one entry per CDR3 protein. The data contain about 90,000 distinct CDR3 sequences, around 13% of them singletons. Study-level points and caveats: Subjects shared no identical expanded-clone CDR3 amino acid sequences, suggesting private TCR-beta repertoires in all groups. Healthy controls had more TCR clonal expansion than multiple sclerosis, which showed the least, whereas HTLV-1-associated myelopathy showed the most.

Germline loops: CDR1 DFQATT, CDR2 SNEGSKA (reference sequence). V lost 0 bases, J lost 6 bases, and 8 bases lay in between. The CDR3 sequence is 12 residues long. Only a few counts were recorded for this clonotype. Antigen unknown. Sample: PBMCs. The TCR comes from a female donor with HTLV-1-associated myelopathy (HAM/TSP). J is TRBJ1-1 and V is TRBV20-1; D gene ambiguous. CDR3 DNA sequence: TGCAGTGCTAGAGATGGCGCATCTGAAGCTTTCTTT. This gives the protein CSARDGASEAFF.